Listed here are 32 T cell receptor beta chains from one sample, sequenced in a study of cytomegalovirus exposure and HLA in healthy donors. The PCR was carried out with 60 Vbeta primers and 13 Jbeta primers. Data came from immunoSEQ multiplex PCR; TCRdb stores just in-frame clones and leaves some out. Here the sample spans around 180,000 clones, roughly 82% being singletons. Material: PBMCs. The receptors shown here come from a girl between 2 and 10 years old in good health and CMV-seropositive.

The rearrangement links TRBV30 to TRBJ2-7; 12 bases agree with TRBD1. V dropped 2 bases and J dropped 5; count of bases not matched to a gene: 1. Germline values: CDR1 GTSNPN, CDR2 SVGIG (reference sequence). The CDR3 covers 13 residues. The CDR3 here is CAWSWDRGHEQYF. Written as DNA, the CDR3 is TGTGCCTGGAGTTGGGACAGGGGGCACGAGCAGTACTTC. The full variable domain, its missing parts supplied by reference TRBV30 and TRBJ2-7, is SQTIHQWPATLVQPVGSPLSLECTVEGTSNPNLYWYRQAAGRGLQLLFYSVGIGQISSEVPQNLSASRPQDRQFILSSKKLLLSDSGFYLCAWSWDRGHEQYFGPGTRLTVT.

The chain joins TRBV2 to TRBJ2-7, with 7 nucleotides matching TRBD1. The V gene's germline CDR1 is SNHLY and CDR2 FYNNEI. V lost 6 bases to trimming and J lost 3 bases; unmatched junction nucleotides: 2. The CDR3 contains 12 residues. Here the CDR3 DNA reads TGTGCCAGCAGGGACAGGTACTACGAGCAGTACTTC. It translates to CASRDRYYEQYF.

The rearrangement links TRBV28 to TRBJ2-3, with TRBD2 matching 10 bases. CDR3 length equals 15 residues. Germline V lookup: CDR1 MDHEN, CDR2 SYDVKM. V was pared by 6 bases and J by 1 base, with 4 bases of the junction left unmatched. CDR3 bases: TGTGCCAGCAGGGCTAGCGGGGGAGGCACAGATACGCAGTATTTT. Its translation: CASRASGGGTDTQYF.

The rearrangement links TRBV2 to TRBJ1-5; D is perhaps TRBD1 (5 bases). Trimming removed 5 bases from V and 6 bases from J, with 17 bases in between. This CDR3 comprises 15 residues. Looked up from germline, CDR1 is SNHLY and CDR2 is FYNNEI. CDR3 protein: CASSLRMGGSQPQHF. The CDR3, as DNA: TGTGCCAGCAGTCTTCGAATGGGGGGTAGTCAGCCCCAGCATTTT.

The V call is TRBV25-1, the J call TRBJ2-1; D remains unclear. V shed 8 bases and J shed 0 bases, with 14 bases lying between them. CDR3 length equals 15 residues. The germline CDR1 and CDR2 sequences are MGHDK and SYGVNS. Written as DNA, the CDR3 is TGTGCCAGCCGAGGCGGAATTTACTCCTACAATGAGCAGTTCTTC. Translating it yields CASRGGIYSYNEQFF.

The genes are TRBV6-1 and TRBJ1-4; a possible D gene is TRBD1 (5 bases). Germline lookup yields CDR1 MNHNS and CDR2 SASEGT. Deletions cut 7 bases from V and 0 bases from J, with 12 bases between. This CDR3 contains 15 residues. The CDR3 coding sequence is TGTGCCAGCACCCACCCGACAGCAACTAATGAAAAACTGTTTTTT. It encodes CASTHPTATNEKLFF.

The rearrangement links TRBV19 to TRBJ1-2, with 8 bases aligning to TRBD1. The CDR3 runs to 15 residues. From germline, CDR1 is LNHDA and CDR2 SQIVND (reference sequence). After removal of 5 bases from V and 5 bases from J, the junction contained 10 bases not matched to a gene. CDR3 nucleotides: TGTGCCAGTAGTCGCTCCAGGGGGCAGGGGTATGGCTACACCTTC. Its protein is CASSRSRGQGYGYTF.

The chain is built from TRBV6-5 and TRBJ2-1, with 10 bases that match TRBD2. The CDR3 totals 14 residues. After removal of 8 bases from V and 4 bases from J, the junction contained 5 bases not matched to a gene. Per the germline V gene, CDR1 is MNHEY and CDR2 is SVGAGI. CDR3 coding DNA: TGTGCCAGCGGAGGAGCGGGGGGGTACAATGAGCAGTTCTTC. It codes for CASGGAGGYNEQFF.

V usage is TRBV19 and J usage is TRBJ2-5, with 8 bases matching TRBD2. The V gene's germline CDR1 is LNHDA and CDR2 SQIVND (reference sequence). The V and J ends lost 5 bases and 1 base, in that order; junction bases with no gene match: 18. The CDR3 is 19 amino acids. The DNA of the CDR3 is TGTGCCAGTAGTCCCCCGGGGTTGTGGGGGAGCGGGGGCCAAGAGACCCAGTACTTC. Translated, it gives CASSPPGLWGSGGQETQYF.

The J gene is TRBJ1-1, the V gene TRBV19; TRBD1 is a possible D gene (6 bases). This CDR3 region has 17 residues. Between the trimmed V and J ends, which lost 0 bases and 1 base, there was a span of 15 bases. Germline loops: CDR1 LNHDA, CDR2 SQIVND (reference sequence). The CDR3 DNA sequence: TGTGCCAGTAGTATAGAGGGGGGGATAGGGGGGAACACTGAAGCTTTCTTT. Amino acid sequence: CASSIEGGIGGNTEAFF. Based on the CDR3 plus reference TRBV19 and TRBJ1-1, the full variable domain is DGGITQSPKYLFRKEGQNVTLSCEQNLNHDAMYWYRQDPGQGLRLIYYSQIVNDFQKGDIAEGYSVSREKKESFPLTVTSAQKNPTAFYLCASSIEGGIGGNTEAFFGQGTRLTVV.

The chain is built from TRBV10-3 and TRBJ1-1, with D perhaps TRBD1 (5 bases). The CDR3 is 14 residues long. In germline, CDR1 is ENHRY, CDR2 SYGVKD. Trimming shortened V by 6 bases and J by 5 bases, and 16 bases separated the two germline ends. The CDR3 bases are TGTGCCATCAGGGATAGTCTACCAGGGACTGAAGCTTTCTTT. As protein: CAIRDSLPGTEAFF.

This chain uses TRBV29-1 with TRBJ2-1; 11 bases are shared with TRBD1. V dropped 4 bases and J dropped 8; count of bases not matched to a gene: 4. The CDR3 loop spans 13 amino acids. Germline assignment: CDR1 SQVTM and CDR2 ANQGSEA. The CDR3 DNA sequence: TGCAGCGTTGCGGGACAGGGGGGCGATGAGCAGTTCTTC. This encodes CSVAGQGGDEQFF.

The chain has TRBV6-5 and TRBJ2-7, with D possibly matching TRBD2 (7 bases). This CDR3 region has 15 residues. CDR1 is MNHEY, CDR2 SVGAGI, per germline. Deletions cut 0 bases from V and 4 bases from J, with 13 bases between. CDR3 in DNA: TGTGCCAGCAGTTACTCGGGGGGGGCGCGTTACGAGCAGTACTTC. It yields the protein CASSYSGGARYEQYF.

The chain carries TRBV27 and TRBJ2-3; D not resolved. This CDR3 is built from 18 residues. V was cut by 4 bases and J by 1 base, with 21 bases left in between. CDR1 and CDR2 (germline): MNHEY, SMNVEV (reference sequence). The CDR3 loop reads CASSSTRGSTSRTDTQYF. In DNA, the CDR3 is TGTGCCAGCAGTTCGACCCGCGGTAGCACCTCCCGCACAGATACGCAGTATTTT.

V usage is TRBV9 and J usage is TRBJ2-7; the match to TRBD2 covers 8 bases. Germline CDR1 SGDLS, CDR2 YYNGEE. The junction had 9 bases not matched to a gene; V was cut back by 0 bases and J by 4 bases. The CDR3 sequence is 16 residues long. The CDR3 bases are TGTGCCAGCAGCGTAGACGGCGGGGGGACCTCGTACGAGCAGTACTTC. Protein product: CASSVDGGGTSYEQYF. Together with reference TRBV9 and TRBJ2-7, the CDR3 gives the full variable domain: DSGVTQTPKHLITATGQRVTLRCSPRSGDLSVYWYQQSLDQGLQFLIQYYNGEERAKGNILERFSAQQFPDLHSELNLSSLELGDSALYFCASSVDGGGTSYEQYFGPGTRLTVT.

V is TRBV19 and J is TRBJ1-2; D not resolved. The CDR3 loop spans 13 amino acids. In germline, CDR1 is LNHDA, CDR2 SQIVND (reference sequence). The V end was cut by 6 bases, the J end by 5 bases, with 13 bases between. CDR3 residues: CASRPAQLYGYTF. CDR3 in DNA: TGTGCCAGTAGACCCGCGCAATTGTATGGCTACACCTTC.

This clone came up once. The chain has TRBV25-1 and TRBJ2-7; 9 nucleotides line up with TRBD2. The trim removed 1 base at V and 5 bases at J, leaving 9 bases unmatched. Germline values: CDR1 MGHDK, CDR2 SYGVNS. This CDR3 has 16 residues. The CDR3 DNA is TGTGCCAGCAGTGAATTCGGTAGCGGGAGCTTCCACGAGCAGTACTTC. This translates into CASSEFGSGSFHEQYF.

The J gene is TRBJ2-1, the V gene TRBV9; 9 bases match TRBD1. CDR3 size: 16 residues. The junction had 8 bases not matched to a gene; V was cut back by 0 bases and J by 7 bases. In germline, CDR1 is SGDLS, CDR2 YYNGEE. Here the CDR3 reads CASSVVVTGGPNEQFF. Here the CDR3 DNA reads TGTGCCAGCAGCGTAGTGGTCACAGGGGGCCCTAATGAGCAGTTCTTC.

The CDR3 sequence is CASSRQSFSEKLFF. The CDR3 nucleotides read TGTGCCAGCAGCCGACAGTCTTTTAGTGAAAAACTGTTTTTT. The rearrangement uses TRBV2 and TRBJ1-4; possible D gene TRBD1, 5 bases. The CDR3 runs to 14 residues. V lost 6 bases and J lost 7, with 15 bases in between. The germline CDR1 and CDR2 sequences are SNHLY and FYNNEI.

V usage is TRBV2 and J usage is TRBJ1-3; 7 bases agree with TRBD1. Trimming cost V 6 bases and J 3 bases; bases outside gene matches: 2. Germline V gene sequence: CDR1 SNHLY, CDR2 FYNNEI. The CDR3 runs to 13 residues. The CDR3 DNA is TGTGCCAGCAGCGGGGACAGTGGAAACACCATATATTTT. Encoded protein: CASSGDSGNTIYF.

Only a few counts were recorded for this clone. This sequence joins TRBV28 and TRBJ2-1; tentative D call: TRBD1 (6 bases). The germline V and J ends were trimmed by 4 bases and 8 bases, with 15 bases remaining between them. The germline V gene encodes CDR1 MDHEN and CDR2 SYDVKM. The length of the CDR3 is 14 residues. CDR3 bases: TGTGCCAGCAGTTCGTACAGGGTTGCCCATGAGCAGTTCTTC. It specifies CASSSYRVAHEQFF.

The chain uses TRBV30 and TRBJ2-2; 10 positions agree with TRBD1. The V and J ends lost 1 base and 5 bases, in that order; junction bases with no gene match: 22. This CDR3 is built from 21 residues. Germline V CDR1 and CDR2: GTSNPN, SVGIG (reference sequence). The DNA of the CDR3 is TGTGCCTGGAGTGCACGATCGGGACAGGGGTGGAGTTTAGGAGGTACCGGGGAGCTGTTTTTT. Protein: CAWSARSGQGWSLGGTGELFF. Together with reference TRBV30 and TRBJ2-2, the CDR3 gives the full variable domain: SQTIHQWPATLVQPVGSPLSLECTVEGTSNPNLYWYRQAAGRGLQLLFYSVGIGQISSEVPQNLSASRPQDRQFILSSKKLLLSDSGFYLCAWSARSGQGWSLGGTGELFFGEGSRLTVL.

The chain combines TRBV5-1 with TRBJ2-1; possible D gene TRBD2, 6 bases. V was trimmed by 4 bases and J by 3 bases, leaving 17 bases between them. Germline CDR1 is SGHRS and CDR2 is YFSETQ. The CDR3 loop spans 16 amino acids. As DNA, the CDR3 is TGCGCCAGCAGCACTTGGACCGGGACTCACTACAATGAGCAGTTCTTC. Translation: CASSTWTGTHYNEQFF.

This chain links TRBV9 with TRBJ1-2, with a possible D match to TRBD1 (6 bases). CDR1 and CDR2 (germline): SGDLS, YYNGEE. The CDR3 sequence is 13 residues long. V was cut by 3 bases and J by 5 bases, with 11 bases left in between. The CDR3 bases are TGTGCCAGCAGCGCATCAGGGGATTATGGCTACACCTTC. Translated: CASSASGDYGYTF.

The chain couples TRBV6-1 to TRBJ2-5; D is possibly TRBD2 (5 bases). The V end lost 4 bases, the J end lost 4 bases, and 16 bases lay between the germline ends. The CDR3 contains 15 residues. CDR1 is MNHNS and CDR2 is SASEGT in the germline V gene. The CDR3 DNA sequence: TGTGCCAGCAGTGCCCCCCGGACTGGTGGAGAGACCCAGTACTTC. Protein: CASSAPRTGGETQYF.

The rearrangement joins TRBV2 to TRBJ2-1; a possible D gene is TRBD1 (6 bases). Germline V gene sequence: CDR1 SNHLY, CDR2 FYNNEI. This CDR3 is built from 14 residues. V lost 7 bases and J 4 bases, leaving 14 bases between the germline ends. CDR3 in DNA: TGTGCCAGCAAAACGGACAGATTTTACAATGAGCAGTTCTTC. Amino acids: CASKTDRFYNEQFF.

The chain employs TRBV7-8 and TRBJ1-2, with 9 bases fitting TRBD1. V gave up 6 bases and J gave up 7 bases; unmatched junction bases: 12. Looked up from germline, CDR1 is SGHVS and CDR2 is FQNEAQ. This CDR3 spans 15 amino acids. The CDR3 DNA reads TGTGCCAGCAGGGGGGAACAGGGGGCTGTTAGTGGCTACACCTTC. Amino acids: CASRGEQGAVSGYTF.

This sequence joins TRBV19 and TRBJ2-4, with D possibly TRBD1 on 6 matching bases. Germline V gene data show CDR1 as LNHDA and CDR2 as SQIVND (reference sequence). Trimming took off 5 bases at V and 1 base at J, with 12 bases between the two ends. CDR3 size: 15 residues. Written as DNA, the CDR3 is TGTGCCAGTAGTCTAGCAACAGGGGCCAAAAACATTCAGTACTTC. Amino acid sequence: CASSLATGAKNIQYF. The variable domain in full, completed from reference TRBV19 and TRBJ2-4, reads DGGITQSPKYLFRKEGQNVTLSCEQNLNHDAMYWYRQDPGQGLRLIYYSQIVNDFQKGDIAEGYSVSREKKESFPLTVTSAQKNPTAFYLCASSLATGAKNIQYFGAGTRLSVL.

This clone was detected a few times. The chain is built from TRBV13 and TRBJ1-6; no reliable D call. Germline CDR1 reads PRHDT; CDR2 reads FYEKMQ (reference sequence). Trimming cost V 4 bases and J 2 bases, with 6 bases left between them. The CDR3 covers 14 residues. The CDR3 DNA is TGTGCCAGCAGCTCCCGGGCCTATAATTCACCCCTCCACTTT. It codes for CASSSRAYNSPLHF.

The J gene is TRBJ2-1, the V gene TRBV12-5; D is unresolved. The CDR3 runs 17 residues. Germline values: CDR1 LGHNT, CDR2 FRNRAP. Trimming shortened V by 4 bases and J by 1 base, and 17 bases separated the two germline ends. This CDR3 reads CASGSSQLAESYNEQFF. As DNA, the CDR3 is TGTGCTAGTGGTTCCTCCCAGTTGGCGGAATCCTACAATGAGCAGTTCTTC.

The chain links TRBV12-5 to TRBJ1-2; perhaps TRBD1 as D (6 bases). CDR3 length: 16 residues. CDR1 and CDR2 from the germline V gene are LGHNT and FRNRAP. The ends were cut back, 0 bases at V and 5 bases at J, with 16 bases in the middle. This chain's CDR3 is CASGLVLGQSAYGYTF. Written as DNA, the CDR3 is TGTGCTAGTGGTTTGGTACTTGGACAGTCAGCGTATGGCTACACCTTC. Variable domain in full (rest from reference TRBV12-5 and TRBJ1-2): DARVTQTPRHKVTEMGQEVTMRCQPILGHNTVFWYRQTMMQGLELLAYFRNRAPLDDSGMPKDRFSAEMPDATLATLKIQPSEPRDSAVYFCASGLVLGQSAYGYTFGSGTRLTVV.

V usage is TRBV5-1 and J usage is TRBJ2-3; perhaps TRBD2 as D (5 bases). Germline V gene data show CDR1 as SGHRS and CDR2 as YFSETQ. V was shortened by 3 bases and J by 2 bases, with 10 bases between the two germline ends. This CDR3 has 14 amino acids. The CDR3 here is CASSWSGPTDTQYF. Here the CDR3 DNA reads TGCGCCAGCAGCTGGAGCGGCCCCACAGATACGCAGTATTTT.